Shown below are 20 T cell receptor beta chains from a single sample sequenced in a study of OX40 agonist ivuxolimab in advanced cancers. Some clones are missing from TCRdb's copy, which holds only in-frame ones; the method was immunoSEQ multiplex PCR. The sample gives 80,000 or so clones, around 81% of which show up once; around 1.7% is in the top ten. Sequenced material: CD4+ or CD8+ T cells sorted from blood, taken in a trial of the OX40 agonist ivuxolimab. These TCRs come from an adult with an advanced solid tumor such as melanoma, head and neck, liver or kidney cancer.

V gene TRBV4-1 combines with J gene TRBJ1-2, with 7 bases that match TRBD1. V lost 1 base to trimming and J lost 4 bases; unmatched junction nucleotides: 3. CDR1 and CDR2 from the germline V gene are MGHRA and YSYEKL. The CDR3 is made up of 14 amino acids. The CDR3 sequence: CASSQVDRPYGYTF. The CDR3 region has the DNA TGCGCCAGCAGCCAAGTGGACAGGCCCTATGGCTACACCTTC.

This rearrangement joins TRBV27 to TRBJ2-1; 14 positions match TRBD2. V was clipped by 7 bases and J by 4 bases; unmatched bases: 15. The germline V gene encodes CDR1 MNHEY and CDR2 SMNVEV (reference sequence). The CDR3 covers 19 residues. CDR3 DNA sequence: TGTGCCAGCACGCCCACGTGGACTAGCGGGAGGATCACATACAATGAGCAGTTCTTC. It encodes CASTPTWTSGRITYNEQFF.

In nucleotides, the CDR3 is TGTGCCAGCAGTAGAGGCAGCAATCAGCCCCAGCATTTT. It translates to CASSRGSNQPQHF. The rearrangement joins TRBV6-5 to TRBJ1-5; the D is unclear. Germline assignment: CDR1 MNHEY and CDR2 SVGAGI. With 5 bases removed from V and 1 base from J, the gap between germline ends came to 6 bases. The CDR3 is made up of 13 amino acids.

This clone appeared once. V is TRBV11-2 and J is TRBJ2-2; tentative D call: TRBD1 (5 bases). Germline V gene sequence: CDR1 SGHAT, CDR2 FQNNGV. The CDR3 loop spans 16 amino acids. Trimming took off 11 bases at V and 0 bases at J, with 19 bases between the two ends. CDR3 bases: TGTGCCTGGTCAAGAAATGGGGCAACGAACACCGGGGAGCTGTTTTTT. This encodes CAWSRNGATNTGELFF.

The chain combines TRBV19 with TRBJ1-1; tentatively, D is TRBD1 (5 bases). Looked up from germline, CDR1 is LNHDA and CDR2 is SQIVND (reference sequence). CDR3 length: 14 residues. V dropped 8 bases and J dropped 4 bases, with 17 bases sitting between them. In DNA form, the CDR3 reads TGTGCCAGTGAGCCCGGGACGGGAGGCACTGAAGCTTTCTTT. It codes for CASEPGTGGTEAFF.

The chain couples TRBV2 to TRBJ2-3; D ambiguous. V was shortened by 8 bases and J by 8 bases, with 14 bases between the two germline ends. The CDR3 is made up of 12 amino acids. Germline V gene data show CDR1 as SNHLY and CDR2 as FYNNEI. The CDR3 DNA reads as TGTGCCAGCGGCTTAGCCCCGGGTACGCAGTATTTT. This sequence encodes CASGLAPGTQYF.

The V and J genes are TRBV28 and TRBJ2-1; D remains unclear. In germline, CDR1 is MDHEN, CDR2 SYDVKM. The CDR3 runs to 12 residues. Trimming took 5 bases from V and 6 from J, leaving 8 bases between them. The CDR3 bases are TGTGCCAGCAGTACGTACAGCAATGAGCAGTTCTTC. It codes for CASSTYSNEQFF.

The chain is built from TRBV9 and TRBJ1-4; the D gene is possibly TRBD1 (5 bases). Germline V gene data show CDR1 as SGDLS and CDR2 as YYNGEE. Trimming removed 4 bases from V and 7 bases from J, with 14 bases in between. This CDR3 region has 14 residues. The CDR3 DNA sequence: TGTGCCAGCAGCTCCGGTTGGGGGAGTGAAAAACTGTTTTTT. Protein: CASSSGWGSEKLFF. The full variable domain, its missing parts supplied by reference TRBV9 and TRBJ1-4, is DSGVTQTPKHLITATGQRVTLRCSPRSGDLSVYWYQQSLDQGLQFLIQYYNGEERAKGNILERFSAQQFPDLHSELNLSSLELGDSALYFCASSSGWGSEKLFFGSGTQLSVL.

V usage is TRBV5-4 and J usage is TRBJ2-7; a possible D gene is TRBD1 (5 bases). The V gene lost 10 bases and the J gene lost 1 base, with 24 bases spanning the gap. Per the germline V gene, CDR1 is SGHNT and CDR2 is YYREEE (reference sequence). The CDR3 loop spans 16 amino acids. CDR3 loop: CASEVLGAGTSYEQYF. Written as DNA, the CDR3 is TGTGCCTCCGAAGTTTTAGGGGCAGGAACTTCCTACGAGCAGTACTTC.

V usage is TRBV6-6 and J usage is TRBJ1-2, with D perhaps TRBD1 (6 bases). This CDR3 has 14 amino acids. V lost 5 bases and J lost 0, with 10 bases in between. Germline CDR1 MNHNY, CDR2 SVGAGI (reference sequence). CDR3 bases: TGTGCCAGCAGTAGGGACACCACTAACTATGGCTACACCTTC. Translated: CASSRDTTNYGYTF.

This clone was seen once. This chain joins TRBV30 and TRBJ2-1; no clear D gene. Germline values: CDR1 GTSNPN, CDR2 SVGIG (reference sequence). CDR3 size: 14 residues. V lost 7 bases and J 0 bases, leaving 13 bases between the germline ends. The CDR3 region is CASSLSSSYNEQFF. In DNA form, the CDR3 reads TGTGCCTCTTCTCTCAGTAGCTCCTACAATGAGCAGTTCTTC.

The chain combines TRBV7-9 with TRBJ1-3; D might be TRBD1 (6 bases). CDR1 and CDR2 from the germline V gene are SEHNR and FQNEAQ (reference sequence). The CDR3 runs to 15 residues. The V and J ends lost 2 bases and 2 bases respectively, with 10 bases between them. CDR3 bases: TGTGCCAGCAGCTTAACGGGGGCAACTGGAAACACCATATATTTT. Encoded protein: CASSLTGATGNTIYF.

The chain recombines TRBV10-3 with TRBJ2-5; D gene ambiguous. V lost 5 bases to trimming and J lost 2 bases, with 6 bases between them. The CDR3 is 12 residues long. Germline lookup yields CDR1 ENHRY and CDR2 SYGVKD. The CDR3 nucleotides read TGTGCCATCAGTTCCGTTCAAGAGACCCAGTACTTC. Translated, it gives CAISSVQETQYF.

J is TRBJ2-3 and V is TRBV6-5, with 9 bases that match TRBD2. Trimming removed 9 bases from V and 2 bases from J; junction bases left unmatched: 9. The CDR3 loop spans 15 amino acids. CDR1 is MNHEY, CDR2 SVGAGI, per germline. CDR3 coding DNA: TGTGCCAGAGGATTTAGCGGGGGAGACACAGATACGCAGTATTTT. Residues: CARGFSGGDTDTQYF.

The chain couples TRBV5-1 to TRBJ1-4; 8 nucleotides match TRBD1. Germline-derived CDR1 and CDR2 are SGHRS and YFSETQ. Trimming at V came to 6 bases and at J to 4 bases, leaving 2 bases not matched to a gene. The CDR3 is made up of 13 amino acids. DNA of the CDR3: TGCGCCAGCAAGGACAGGGATAATGAAAAACTGTTTTTT. This encodes CASKDRDNEKLFF.

Only a few counts were recorded for this clone. The chain has TRBV18 and TRBJ2-3; 13 nucleotides align to TRBD2. The CDR3 covers 18 residues. V was pared by 0 bases and J by 5 bases, with 8 bases of the junction left unmatched. The V gene's germline CDR1 is KGHSH and CDR2 LQKENI. The CDR3 spells CASSPPRTSGGLRDTQYF. The DNA for the CDR3 is TGTGCCAGCTCACCACCGAGGACTAGCGGGGGCCTCAGAGATACGCAGTATTTT.

The chain joins TRBV27 to TRBJ2-1; D possibly corresponds to TRBD2 (7 bases). Per germline, CDR1 MNHEY and CDR2 SMNVEV (reference sequence). The CDR3 contains 17 residues. V dropped 7 bases and J dropped 3 bases, with 22 bases sitting between them. CDR3 in amino acids: CASIGRKGGAYYNEQFF. The CDR3 DNA sequence: TGTGCCAGCATTGGCAGGAAGGGGGGGGCCTACTACAATGAGCAGTTCTTC.

A word on this clone: Given a much more abundant clone one base away, this may be a read error. V gene TRBV5-4 combines with J gene TRBJ1-1; D perhaps matches TRBD1 (5 bases). CDR3 length: 14 residues. Between the trimmed V and J ends, which lost 0 bases and 1 base, there was a span of 7 bases. Germline assignment: CDR1 SGHNT and CDR2 YYREEE (reference sequence). The CDR3 nucleotides are TGTGCCAGCAGCTTGGGACAGCCGAACACTGAAGCTTTCTTT. It is translated as CASSLGQPNTEAFF.

This clone was found a few times. The rearrangement links TRBV5-1 to TRBJ2-6; 10 bases are a match to TRBD1. In germline, CDR1 is SGHRS, CDR2 YFSETQ. This CDR3 region has 14 residues. Unmatched junction bases numbered 1, after V lost 7 bases and J lost 3 bases. Here the CDR3 reads CASGQGDGANVLTF. The CDR3 nucleotides are TGCGCCAGCGGACAGGGGGATGGGGCCAACGTCCTGACTTTC.

The rearrangement uses TRBV7-2 and TRBJ2-5; D is undetermined. Trimming shortened V by 5 bases and J by 4 bases, and 8 bases separated the two germline ends. This CDR3 has 12 residues. Germline CDR1 reads SGHTA; CDR2 reads FQGNSA. The CDR3 region has the DNA TGTGCCAGCAGCACCCCCGCAGAGACCCAGTACTTC. Its protein is CASSTPAETQYF.